This T cell receptor (beta chain) appears in the sequencing data of a study of vaccination and CD4 T cells after COVID-19. A note on this clonotype: The antigen is not known.

Sequence data for DNA of cultured CD4+ T cells were generated by the Oncomine TCR Beta short-read assay. Via MiXCR, TCRdb re-called the PCR reads, giving one row per CDR3 protein. The sample lists 10,000 or so distinct CDR3 sequences; around 28% were seen once. Treatment denoted: approximately 11-day PBMC culture with coronavirus spike peptide pools or control peptides (ViraFEST assay). From germline, CDR1 is GTSNPN and CDR2 SVGIG (reference sequence). The CDR3 length is 15 residues. V was trimmed by 4 bases and J by 7 bases, leaving 17 bases between them. V gene TRBV30 combines with J gene TRBJ1-6; D is ambiguous. This clonotype originated in a human donor who received a COVID-19 vaccine. Sample: CD4+ T cells from blood, cultured in vitro, taken before SARS-CoV-2 vaccination. CDR3 DNA: TGTGCCTGGACCTCCTTGGGCGTCCCAAATTCACCCCTCCACTTT. Translation: CAWTSLGVPNSPLHF.